This T cell receptor (beta chain) comes out of a study of blood T cell repertoires in COVID-19. Whole-study context: Samples of COVID-19 (acute and convalescent) were obtained from the United States, Italy and Spain. In each case, the material was cDNA or gDNA derived from T cells, B-cell-depleted T cells, or PBMCs.

Authors' processing steps: Estimates of nucleated cell counts were drawn from the amplification of reference gene primers. TCRdb's copy holds only in-frame clones and misses some; the assay was immunoSEQ multiplex PCR. The DNA was the basis for D and trimming; V, J and clone size are from that table. The sample includes about 240,000 clones, approximately 86% of them seen just once. The germline V and J ends were trimmed by 2 bases and 7 bases, with 18 bases remaining between them. The CDR3 is made up of 17 amino acids. Germline assignment: CDR1 MGHDK and CDR2 SYGVNS. The sequenced sample was PBMCs or T cells enriched from blood (not recorded which). V and J are TRBV25-1 and TRBJ1-6, with D possibly matching TRBD1 (6 bases). This TCR derives from a woman aged 40 to 50 with acute COVID-19. CDR3 sequence reads: CASSEHRGNRENSPLHF. In DNA, the CDR3 is TGTGCCAGCAGTGAACACCGGGGAAACAGGGAGAATTCACCCCTCCACTTT.